This TCR beta chain was observed in a study of shared clonotypes between healthy human individuals. Across the whole study: Each donor contributed plates that comprised three CD4 naive, three CD4 memory, two CD8 naive and one CD8 memory.

In regard to this clone: The antigen remains undetermined.

Clones were read by immunoSEQ multiplex PCR, and TCRdb kept only the in-frame ones, dropping some. The table has 2 million to 3 million clones, roughly 93% seen once. V was trimmed by 4 bases and J by 7 bases, leaving 11 bases between them. Germline V CDR1 and CDR2: SGHTA, FQGTGA. The CDR3 has 13 residues. Findings and caveats of the study: When compared with the clonotypes that were shared by all four sorted-subset donors, the non-shared clonotypes turned out to have lower generation probabilities. When naive CD4 clonotypes were compared across a handful of donors, about 4.8% were shared.

The TCR sequence derives from a man in his late teens or twenties in good health. Some clones in this sample may be carry-over from other donors' samples. The sample taken for sequencing was naive CD4+ T cells from PBMCs. Subset given: CD45RA+ positively selected. This chain links TRBV7-3 with TRBJ1-3; D remains unclear. This CDR3 reads CASSSGEANTIYF. CDR3 sequence (DNA): TGTGCCAGCAGCTCCGGGGAGGCGAACACCATATATTTT.